What follows describes a single T cell receptor beta chain. The data belong to a study of OX40 agonist ivuxolimab in advanced cancers. Method: immunoSEQ multiplex PCR; TCRdb's copy keeps in-frame clones and lacks some. In the table there are about 53,000 clones, 70% to 80% of which are singletons. The V end lost 8 bases, the J end lost 1 base, and 12 bases lay between the germline ends. Germline CDR1 is SGHRS and CDR2 is YFSETQ. This CDR3 has 13 amino acids. The sample here was CD4+ or CD8+ T cells sorted from blood, taken in a trial of the OX40 agonist ivuxolimab. The V gene is TRBV5-1, the J gene TRBJ2-5; D gene unclear. The origin of this receptor is an adult with an advanced solid tumor such as melanoma, head and neck, liver or kidney cancer. The CDR3 loop reads CASALGRQETQYF. The DNA for the CDR3 is TGCGCCAGTGCCTTGGGCCGCCAAGAGACCCAGTACTTC.